The 8 T cell receptor beta chains in this list originate from one sample, sequenced in a study of blood T cell repertoires in COVID-19. Assay used: immunoSEQ multiplex PCR; TCRdb lists only in-frame clones, some missing. The profile shows fewer than 250,000 clones, approximately 86% of them singletons. The sample taken for sequencing was peripheral blood. The receptors derive from a man aged 25 to 40 with acute or convalescent COVID-19.

V usage is TRBV7-8 and J usage is TRBJ1-3; a possible D gene is TRBD1 (5 bases). V was clipped by 3 bases and J by 0 bases, with 9 bases between them. Looked up from germline, CDR1 is SGHVS and CDR2 is FQNEAQ. The CDR3 sequence is 15 residues long. Here the CDR3 DNA reads TGTGCCAGCAGCTTGCAGGGATACTCTGGAAACACCATATATTTT. Protein sequence: CASSLQGYSGNTIYF.

The table lists this clone with a count of one. This chain connects TRBV5-1 to TRBJ2-7, with no clear D. CDR1 and CDR2 from the germline V gene are SGHRS and YFSETQ. The CDR3 is made up of 12 amino acids. V was shortened by 0 bases and J by 6 bases, with 7 bases between the two germline ends. CDR3 in DNA: TGCGCCAGCAGCTTGGTTTCGGGCGAGCAGTACTTC. Residues: CASSLVSGEQYF. Together with reference TRBV5-1 and TRBJ2-7, the CDR3 gives the full variable domain: KAGVTQTPRYLIKTRGQQVTLSCSPISGHRSVSWYQQTPGQGLQFLFEYFSETQRNKGNFPGRFSGRQFSNSRSEMNVSTLELGDSALYLCASSLVSGEQYFGPGTRLTVT.

This clone was seen a single time. The chain is built from TRBV4-1 and TRBJ1-6, with 8 bases identical to TRBD1. V was clipped by 0 bases and J by 7 bases; unmatched bases: 8. Germline-derived CDR1 and CDR2 are MGHRA and YSYEKL. This CDR3 region has 17 residues. For the CDR3, the DNA is TGCGCCAGCAGCCAAGACGCGGACAGGGACTGGAATTCACCCCTCCACTTT. This gives the protein CASSQDADRDWNSPLHF.

The rearrangement links TRBV29-1 to TRBJ1-1; 7 bases line up with TRBD1. V shed 6 bases, J shed 4 bases, and the junction held 8 bases outside the gene matches. Germline V gene lookup returns CDR1 SQVTM and CDR2 ANQGSEA. The CDR3 loop spans 13 amino acids. The CDR3 spells CSVKTGFFTEAFF. CDR3 sequence (DNA): TGCAGCGTAAAGACAGGGTTTTTCACTGAAGCTTTCTTT.

The V and J genes are TRBV14 and TRBJ1-2; possible D gene TRBD1, 5 bases. Germline CDR1 reads SGHDN; CDR2 reads FVKESK. This CDR3 has 13 residues. Trimming took off 0 bases at V and 5 bases at J, with 7 bases between the two ends. CDR3 loop: CASSQETEYGYTF. CDR3 DNA: TGTGCCAGCAGCCAAGAGACAGAGTATGGCTACACCTTC.

This clone has only one observation. The chain links TRBV28 to TRBJ1-1; D unclear. CDR3 length: 14 residues. V lost 5 bases and J lost 0, with 10 bases in between. Germline V gives CDR1 MDHEN, CDR2 SYDVKM. CDR3: CASSLEIMNTEAFF. The DNA for the CDR3 is TGTGCCAGCAGTCTCGAGATCATGAACACTGAAGCTTTCTTT.

This clone was seen only once. The rearrangement joins TRBV9 to TRBJ2-2, with D tentatively TRBD2 (5 bases). Deletions cut 0 bases from V and 5 bases from J, with 8 bases between. This CDR3 has 14 residues. Germline V gene sequence: CDR1 SGDLS, CDR2 YYNGEE. The CDR3 nucleotides read TGTGCCAGCAGCGTAGCGAGGACTACCGGGGAGCTGTTTTTT. Amino acid sequence: CASSVARTTGELFF.

J is TRBJ2-6 and V is TRBV10-2; D perhaps matches TRBD1 (5 bases). This CDR3 has 14 residues. Trimming shortened V by 8 bases and J by 4 bases, and 12 bases separated the two germline ends. The germline V gene encodes CDR1 WSHSY and CDR2 SAAADI. The chain's CDR3 is CASCRDPGANVLTF. CDR3 nucleotide sequence: TGCGCCAGCTGCAGGGATCCCGGGGCCAACGTCCTGACTTTC.